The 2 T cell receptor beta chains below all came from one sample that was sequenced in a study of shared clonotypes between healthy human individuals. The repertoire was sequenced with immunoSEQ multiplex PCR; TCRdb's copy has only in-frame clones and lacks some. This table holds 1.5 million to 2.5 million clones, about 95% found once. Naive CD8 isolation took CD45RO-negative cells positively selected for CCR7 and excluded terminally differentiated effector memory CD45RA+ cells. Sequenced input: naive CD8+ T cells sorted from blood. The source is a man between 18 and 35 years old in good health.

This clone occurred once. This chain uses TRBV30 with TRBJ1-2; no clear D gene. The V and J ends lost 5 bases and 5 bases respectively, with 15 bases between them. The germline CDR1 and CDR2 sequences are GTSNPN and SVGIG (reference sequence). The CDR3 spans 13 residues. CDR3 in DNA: TGTGCCTGGTTACGTCGAACGGTGTATGGCTACACCTTC. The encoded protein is CAWLRRTVYGYTF.

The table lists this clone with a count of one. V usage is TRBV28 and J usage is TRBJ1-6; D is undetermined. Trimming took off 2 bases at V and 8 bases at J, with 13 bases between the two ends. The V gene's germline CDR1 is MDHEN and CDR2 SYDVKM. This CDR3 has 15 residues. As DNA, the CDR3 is TGTGCCAGCAGTTTAATGGCGGCAATGGATTCACCCCTCCACTTT. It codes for CASSLMAAMDSPLHF. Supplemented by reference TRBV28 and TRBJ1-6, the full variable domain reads DVKVTQSSRYLVKRTGEKVFLECVQDMDHENMFWYRQDPGLGLRLIYFSYDVKMKEKGDIPEGYSVSREKKERFSLILESASTNQTSMYLCASSLMAAMDSPLHFGNGTRLTVT.